The sequence of this T cell receptor (beta chain) was determined in a study of post-analysis software for immune sequencing data. The wider study: Patients with relapsing-remitting, secondary progressive and progressive-relapsing multiple sclerosis courses were all represented. General study points: Controls showed significantly higher normalized Chao1 diversity than did multiple sclerosis patients. Same-batch preparations were strongly co-clustered by F measure.

On this clonotype itself: Antigen unknown.

The TCR beta cDNA libraries contained unique molecular identifiers. MiXCR was run by TCRdb on the PCR reads, yielding one entry per CDR3 protein. The sample carries approximately 690,000 distinct CDR3 sequences, roughly three fifths recorded once. The specimen was blood. The sequence was obtained from a girl between 2 and 10 years old with multiple sclerosis.

The chain's CDR3 is CSVTWGSGETQYF. CDR3 bases: TGCAGTGTAACATGGGGTTCCGGAGAGACCCAGTACTTC. The rearrangement uses TRBV20-1 and TRBJ2-5; no definite D call. Germline V gives CDR1 DFQATT, CDR2 SNEGSKA (reference sequence). The CDR3 length is 13 residues. V was shortened by 7 bases and J by 4 bases, with 16 bases between the two germline ends.